Listed below are T cell receptor beta chains from one sample, sequenced in a study of T-cell reconstitution after alpha-beta-depleted transplantation in children. TCRdb re-called the PCR reads with MiXCR, one entry per CDR3 protein. The sample contains 200,000 to 250,000 distinct CDR3 sequences, 8% to 10% of which appear only once. The source material was PBMCs from the stem cell graft donor, sampled from the stem cell graft. The receptors were gathered from a human donor who donated a stem cell graft to a child with acute lymphoblastic leukemia. Each CDR3 is given with its conserved first and last residue.

TRBV20-1 CSARGHKANTGELFF
TRBV29-1 CSVFWTGTDTQYF
TRBV12-3/TRBV12-4 CASSPVAGNYNEQFF
TRBV6-1 CASSPGARPSYEQYF
TRBV19 CASRSENNYGYTF
TRBV7-8 CASSPVSGQSSYEQYF
TRBV7-9 CASNKQGGLNTEAFF
TRBV4-3 CASSQDRGRWEQYF
TRBV10-3 CAIMTGTGSGYEQYF
TRBV6-1 CASSDRDGYNSPLHF
TRBV5-1 CASSSTSGGYEQYF
TRBV7-2 CASSPRGTRASGELFF
TRBV3-1 CASSPLNNNVYGYTF
TRBV12-3/TRBV12-4 CASSPGPRMGGYTF
TRBV20-1 CSADGQGDEQYF
TRBV20-1 CSASAGTEQNIQYF
TRBV6-5 CASSSLTSNQPQHF
TRBV11-2 CASSPGGLADQETQYF
TRBV28 CASLQGAYNEQFF
TRBV29-1 CSVEELGGNSPLHF
TRBV11-2 CASSLDQFGRQETQYF
TRBV7-2 CASSLMGLSGEQFF
TRBV7-9 CASSLQGALGDTQYF
TRBV3-1 CASSQSLDRTSYEQYF
TRBV7-8 CASSPRRQGGYNEQFF
TRBV7-2 CASSLGSGNTEAFF
TRBV20-1 CSALRGSTRVGNQPQHF
TRBV11-3 CASSSGQGWTGELFF
TRBV3-1 CASSHSRGIPNYGYTF
TRBV12-3/TRBV12-4 CASQAGTYTIYF
TRBV4-2 CASSLYQGTGELFF
TRBV29-1 CSVRDNFNQPHHF
TRBV7-9 CASTLYREGYEQYF
TRBV12-3/TRBV12-4 CASRPGTGSHAGYTF
TRBV12-3/TRBV12-4 CASREPGRLYNEQFF
TRBV20-1 CSAGQSRGGRVGEQFF
TRBV7-9 CASSLQDGELFF
TRBV29-1 CSATHAAVAEAFF
TRBV25-1 CASSDVKASGNTIYF
TRBV5-1 CASSSLPKGGVDTEAFF
TRBV6-5 CASRGQGLQSSYNEQFF
TRBV20-1 CSARVETSTETQYF
TRBV4-1 CASSQVTGGGREGAFF
TRBV18 CASSTKDLATEAFF